This T cell receptor beta chain comes out of a study of vaccination effects on CD4 cells after COVID-19. Broader study findings: Late after vaccination, infection- and vaccine-induced clones showed marked clonal contraction. Common cold coronavirus cross-reactivity was shown by only 1 of 255 vaccine-induced clones in healthy vaccinees.

Method: immunoSEQ multiplex PCR; TCRdb's copy keeps in-frame clones and lacks some. The table has about 72,000 clones, approximately 81% seen once. Before any sequencing was done, the ViraFEST assay used viral peptide pools to expand antigen-specific CD4+ T cells. Following culture for around 10 days, CD4+ T cells were isolated. Vaccination of participants consisted of two doses of either the BNT162b2 or mRNA-1273 vaccine. This clone occurred a few times. The antigen is not known. The sequencing here drew on CD4+ T cells from PBMCs cultured with HCoV-229E spike peptides, taken after COVID-19 vaccination. This receptor was taken from a human donor who received a COVID-19 vaccine.

This chain's CDR3 is CASSPLWGNSPLHF. The CDR3 DNA reads as TGTGCCAGCAGTCCTTTGTGGGGTAATTCACCCCTCCACTTT. This sequence joins TRBV2 and TRBJ1-6; D is uncertain. Germline loops: CDR1 SNHLY, CDR2 FYNNEI. The CDR3 has 14 residues. V shed 5 bases and J shed 6 bases, with 11 bases lying between them.